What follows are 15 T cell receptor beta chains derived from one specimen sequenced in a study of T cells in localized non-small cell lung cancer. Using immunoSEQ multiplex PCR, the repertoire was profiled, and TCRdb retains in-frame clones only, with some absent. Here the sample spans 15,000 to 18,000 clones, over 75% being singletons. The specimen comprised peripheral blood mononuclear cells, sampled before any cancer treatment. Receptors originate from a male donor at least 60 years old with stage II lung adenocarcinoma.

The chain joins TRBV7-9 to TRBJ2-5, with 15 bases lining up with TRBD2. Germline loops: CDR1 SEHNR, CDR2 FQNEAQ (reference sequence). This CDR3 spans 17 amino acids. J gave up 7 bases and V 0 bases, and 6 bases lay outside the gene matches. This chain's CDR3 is CASSLAGTSGRLGTQYF. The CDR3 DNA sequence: TGTGCCAGCAGCTTAGCCGGGACTAGCGGGAGGCTCGGGACCCAGTACTTC.

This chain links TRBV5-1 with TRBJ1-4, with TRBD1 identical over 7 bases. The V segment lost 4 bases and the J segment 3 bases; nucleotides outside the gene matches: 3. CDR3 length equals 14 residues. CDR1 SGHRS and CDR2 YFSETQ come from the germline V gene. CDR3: CASSPTGPNEKLFF. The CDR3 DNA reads TGCGCCAGCAGCCCGACAGGGCCTAATGAAAAACTGTTTTTT.

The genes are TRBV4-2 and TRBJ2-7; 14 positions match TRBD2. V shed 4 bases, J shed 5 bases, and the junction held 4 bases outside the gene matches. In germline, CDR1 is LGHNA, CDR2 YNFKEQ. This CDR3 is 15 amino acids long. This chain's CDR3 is CASSPGTSGSNEQYF. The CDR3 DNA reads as TGTGCCAGCAGCCCCGGGACTAGCGGGAGCAACGAGCAGTACTTC.

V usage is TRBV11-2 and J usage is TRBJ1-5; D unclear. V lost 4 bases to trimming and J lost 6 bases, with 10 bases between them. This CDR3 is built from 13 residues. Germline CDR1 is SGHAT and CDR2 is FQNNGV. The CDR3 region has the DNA TGTGCCAGCAGCTCCGGATTCGGTCAGCCCCAGCATTTT. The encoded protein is CASSSGFGQPQHF. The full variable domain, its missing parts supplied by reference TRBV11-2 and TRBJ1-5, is EAGVAQSPRYKIIEKRQSVAFWCNPISGHATLYWYQQILGQGPKLLIQFQNNGVVDDSQLPKDRFSAERLKGVDSTLKIQPAKLEDSAVYLCASSSGFGQPQHFGDGTRLSIL.

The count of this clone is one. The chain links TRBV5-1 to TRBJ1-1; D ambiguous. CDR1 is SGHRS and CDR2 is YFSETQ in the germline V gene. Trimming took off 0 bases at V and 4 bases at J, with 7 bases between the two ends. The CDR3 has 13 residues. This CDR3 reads CASSLEGVTEAFF. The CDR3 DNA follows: TGCGCCAGCAGCTTGGAGGGAGTCACTGAAGCTTTCTTT.

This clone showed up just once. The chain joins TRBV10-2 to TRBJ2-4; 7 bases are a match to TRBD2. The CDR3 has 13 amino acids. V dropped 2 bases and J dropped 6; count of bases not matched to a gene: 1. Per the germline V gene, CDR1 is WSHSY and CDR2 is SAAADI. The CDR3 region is CASSEGGGNIQYF. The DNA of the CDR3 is TGCGCCAGCAGTGAGGGGGGGGGAAACATTCAGTACTTC.

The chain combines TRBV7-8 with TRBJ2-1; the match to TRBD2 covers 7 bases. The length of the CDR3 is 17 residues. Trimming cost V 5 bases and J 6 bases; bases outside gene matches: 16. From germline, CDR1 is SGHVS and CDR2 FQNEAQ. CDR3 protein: CASSQNLRAGASNEQFF. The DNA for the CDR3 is TGTGCCAGCAGCCAGAATCTAAGGGCGGGAGCGTCCAATGAGCAGTTCTTC.

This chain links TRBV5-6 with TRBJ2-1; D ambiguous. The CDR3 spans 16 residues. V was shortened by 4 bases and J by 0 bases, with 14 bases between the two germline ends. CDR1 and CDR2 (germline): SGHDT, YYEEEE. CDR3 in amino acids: CASSPALPGSYNEQFF. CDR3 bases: TGTGCCAGCAGCCCCGCCCTACCCGGCTCCTACAATGAGCAGTTCTTC.

The CDR3 loop is CASSLQAGGDGELFF. The CDR3 DNA reads as TGTGCCAGCAGCCTTCAAGCGGGAGGGGACGGGGAGCTGTTTTTT. The V and J genes are TRBV9 and TRBJ2-2; 10 nucleotides agree with TRBD2. CDR3 length: 15 amino acids. V was clipped by 4 bases and J by 7 bases; unmatched bases: 7. Germline V gene lookup returns CDR1 SGDLS and CDR2 YYNGEE.

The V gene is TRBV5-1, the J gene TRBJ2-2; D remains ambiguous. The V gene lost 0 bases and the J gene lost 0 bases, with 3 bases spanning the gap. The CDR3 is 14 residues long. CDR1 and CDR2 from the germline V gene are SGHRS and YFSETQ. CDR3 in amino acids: CASSLAPNTGELFF. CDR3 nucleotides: TGCGCCAGCAGCTTGGCCCCGAACACCGGGGAGCTGTTTTTT. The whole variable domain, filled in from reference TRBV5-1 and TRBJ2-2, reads KAGVTQTPRYLIKTRGQQVTLSCSPISGHRSVSWYQQTPGQGLQFLFEYFSETQRNKGNFPGRFSGRQFSNSRSEMNVSTLELGDSALYLCASSLAPNTGELFFGEGSRLTVL.

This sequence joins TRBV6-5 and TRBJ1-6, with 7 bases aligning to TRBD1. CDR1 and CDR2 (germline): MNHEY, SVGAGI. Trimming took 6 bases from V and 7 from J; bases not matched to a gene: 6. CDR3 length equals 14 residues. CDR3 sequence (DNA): TGTGCCAGCAGCGAGGGGGCGCGAAATTCACCCCTCCACTTT. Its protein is CASSEGARNSPLHF.

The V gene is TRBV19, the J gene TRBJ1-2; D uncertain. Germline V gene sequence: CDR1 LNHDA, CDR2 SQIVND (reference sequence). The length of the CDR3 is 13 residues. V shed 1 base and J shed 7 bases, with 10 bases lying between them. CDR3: CASSIGYAGGYTF. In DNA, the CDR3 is TGTGCCAGTAGTATAGGTTACGCCGGTGGCTACACCTTC.

Here the CDR3 DNA reads TGTGCCAGCAGCGCGACAGGAACCGGGGAGCTGTTTTTT. Amino acids: CASSATGTGELFF. The chain joins TRBV9 to TRBJ2-2; possibly TRBD1 for D (6 bases). The germline V gene has CDR1 SGDLS and CDR2 YYNGEE. The V and J ends lost 3 bases and 5 bases respectively, with 8 bases between them. This CDR3 has 13 residues.

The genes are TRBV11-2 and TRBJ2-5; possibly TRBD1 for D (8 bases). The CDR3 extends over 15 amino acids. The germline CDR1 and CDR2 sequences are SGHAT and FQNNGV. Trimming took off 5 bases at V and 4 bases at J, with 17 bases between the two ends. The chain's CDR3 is CASSPKDREGETQYF. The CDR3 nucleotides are TGTGCCAGCAGCCCCAAGGACAGGGAGGGAGAGACCCAGTACTTC.

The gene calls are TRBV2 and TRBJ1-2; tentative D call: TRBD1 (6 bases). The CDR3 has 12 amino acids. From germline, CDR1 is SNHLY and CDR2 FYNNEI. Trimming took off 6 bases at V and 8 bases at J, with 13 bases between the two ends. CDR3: CASSTGMGGYTF. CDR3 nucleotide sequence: TGTGCCAGCAGCACAGGGATGGGGGGCTACACCTTC.